These T cell receptor beta chains were read from a single sample in a study of shared T cell receptors in the human thymus. Profiling relied on immunoSEQ multiplex PCR, and the TCRdb table lists in-frame clones only, not all of them. The sample carries about 730,000 clones, 70% to 90% recorded once. This sample also appeared in a second study, on human thymus T cells.

Sequencing was performed on thymocytes. Every receptor here comes from a girl in the first two years of life with a congenital heart defect. The CDR3 runs from the conserved cysteine through the conserved F or W. D genes are given only for firm matches. Only part of the rows carry a size: once, few, many, or a class if the clone is expanded.

v_call,j_call,clone_size,d_call,cdr3_nt,cdr3_aa
TRBV7-8,TRBJ1-6,.,.,TGTGCCAGCAGCCGTACACCGAGGCAGATTAATTCACCCCTCCACTTT,CASSRTPRQINSPLHF
TRBV19,TRBJ2-7,few,TRBD1,TGTGCCAGTCGACCGGGACAGCGTTACGAGCAGTACTTC,CASRPGQRYEQYF
TRBV5-8,TRBJ1-4,few,.,TGTGCCAGCAGCCCAAAATCACGGGATGAAAAACTGTTTTTT,CASSPKSRDEKLFF
TRBV11-2,TRBJ1-5,.,.,TGTGCCAGCAGCTTAGTCCCTAATTACAGAGTTAGCAATCAGCCCCAGCATTTT,CASSLVPNYRVSNQPQHF
TRBV19,TRBJ2-5,.,.,TGTGCCAGTAGTAATCTGGACACGCCATGGGAGACCCAGTACTTC,CASSNLDTPWETQYF
TRBV5-1,TRBJ1-2,.,TRBD1,TGCGCCAGCAGCTTAAGAACCTTCCTGACAGGGGATGATGGCTACACCTTC,CASSLRTFLTGDDGYTF
TRBV7-2,TRBJ1-2,few,.,TGTGCCAGCAGCTCCCCGGGGGGCTATGGCTACACCTTC,CASSSPGGYGYTF
TRBV4-3,TRBJ1-2,.,TRBD1,TGCGCCAGCAGCCAAGCTGAAGGGACAGGGGGCTATGGCTACACCTTC,CASSQAEGTGGYGYTF
TRBV7-2,TRBJ2-7,.,TRBD1,TGTGCCAGCAGCTTAAGACAGGGGTTTACAAGGCCCTACGAGCAGTACTTC,CASSLRQGFTRPYEQYF
TRBV19,TRBJ1-2,few,.,TGTGCCAGTAGCTCAAGGGGGGGGGCGAGAGGCTACACCTTC,CASSSRGGARGYTF
TRBV12-5,TRBJ1-2,.,.,TGTGCTAGTGGACCGAATTCGCACCACTTATCTAACTATGGCTACACCTTC,CASGPNSHHLSNYGYTF
TRBV10-3,TRBJ1-2,.,.,TGTGCCATCAGTGAGTCGGGGGGAGAGGGTAACTATGGCTACACCTTC,CAISESGGEGNYGYTF
TRBV5-1,TRBJ1-1,.,.,TGCGCCAGCAGTTTCTGGGGTCGCCGGGGGACTGAAGCTTTCTTT,CASSFWGRRGTEAFF
TRBV6-1,TRBJ1-1,once,.,TGTGCCAGCAGCGTCGGGAACACTGAAGCTTTCTTT,CASSVGNTEAFF
TRBV9,TRBJ2-5,.,TRBD2,TGTGCCAGCAGCGTAGGTGCGGGAGCAGGAGAGACCCAGTACTTC,CASSVGAGAGETQYF
TRBV6-1,TRBJ2-3,.,.,TGTGCCAGCAGTGAAGGGCAGGGTGGTCTCGTTAAAACGCAGTATTTT,CASSEGQGGLVKTQYF
TRBV6-1,TRBJ1-2,.,.,TGTGCCAGCAGTGTCTTCGGCAGGGGCTATGGCTACACCTTC,CASSVFGRGYGYTF